This T cell receptor (beta chain) was captured by sequencing in a study of T cell repertoires in cytomegalovirus infection. On the study more broadly: In the study, CMV epitopes included recently identified HLA-C-restricted and well-studied HLA-B-restricted ones.

Comments on this clonotype: Its antigen remains unidentified.

Study-level results: The ex vivo response was dominated by HLA-C-restricted CMV-specific TCR beta clonotypes.

TCRdb independently ran MiXCR on the reads; one entry per CDR3 protein. The data show 250,000 to 300,000 distinct CDR3 sequences, approximately 22% seen once. The ends lost 5 bases at V and 5 bases at J; junction bases unmatched: 10. Germline values: CDR1 LGHNA, CDR2 YNFKEQ. The length of the CDR3 is 17 residues. Sequenced material: cultured PBMCs, taken from culture after CMV antigen stimulation. This chain links TRBV4-2 with TRBJ2-1; TRBD2 aligns across 12 bases. The receptor was derived from a human donor in good health (CMV status not recorded). Some clones in this sample may be carry-over from other donors' samples. CDR3 in amino acids: CASSSRTSGILHNEQFF. CDR3 DNA: TGTGCCAGCAGCTCCCGGACTAGCGGGATCCTACACAATGAGCAGTTCTTC.